One TCR beta chain is described in this entry. The data derive from a study of T cell repertoires in cytomegalovirus infection. TCRdb used MiXCR to reprocess the reads, holding one entry per CDR3 protein. The table lists approximately 700,000 distinct CDR3 sequences, less than 40% of them singletons. The CDR3 is 14 amino acids. V was clipped by 4 bases and J by 2 bases, with 11 bases between them. CDR1 and CDR2 (germline): LNHDA, SQIVND (reference sequence). The sample comprised PBMCs. The sequence was obtained from a human donor in good health (CMV status not recorded). Some clones in this sample may be carry-over from other donors' samples. The chain recombines TRBV19 with TRBJ1-1; tentatively, D is TRBD1 (5 bases). CDR3 region: CASSTGGTNTEAFF. Here the CDR3 DNA reads TGTGCCAGTAGTACAGGTGGGACCAACACTGAAGCTTTCTTT.